This entry lists 30 T cell receptor beta chains sequenced from one sample in a study of blood T cell repertoires in COVID-19. Clones were read by immunoSEQ multiplex PCR, and TCRdb kept only the in-frame ones, dropping some. The repertoire holds about 120,000 clones, with 70% to 80% as singletons. Material: peripheral blood. The receptors originated from a human donor in a cohort sampled during active COVID-19.

The chain is built from TRBV5-1 and TRBJ2-3; perhaps TRBD2 as D (6 bases). Trimming stripped 3 bases from V and 5 bases from J, with 13 bases between. Germline V gene lookup returns CDR1 SGHRS and CDR2 YFSETQ. The CDR3 consists of 14 residues. The CDR3 here is CASSWGTGGDTQYF. The CDR3 DNA follows: TGCGCCAGCAGCTGGGGGACCGGGGGAGATACGCAGTATTTT.

This rearrangement joins TRBV28 to TRBJ2-7; D unresolved. The CDR3 loop spans 12 amino acids. Germline values: CDR1 MDHEN, CDR2 SYDVKM. V lost 6 bases and J 3 bases, leaving 9 bases between the germline ends. The CDR3 DNA sequence: TGTGCCAGCAGGAGTTTTCTCTACGAGCAGTACTTC. This translates into CASRSFLYEQYF. The complete variable domain, with remaining parts taken from reference TRBV28 and TRBJ2-7, reads DVKVTQSSRYLVKRTGEKVFLECVQDMDHENMFWYRQDPGLGLRLIYFSYDVKMKEKGDIPEGYSVSREKKERFSLILESASTNQTSMYLCASRSFLYEQYFGPGTRLTVT.

The rearrangement uses TRBV5-1 and TRBJ2-7, with 10 bases matching TRBD1. With 5 bases clipped from V and 3 bases from J, the junction kept 5 bases outside the gene matches. The length of the CDR3 is 14 residues. Germline lookup yields CDR1 SGHRS and CDR2 YFSETQ. The CDR3 nucleotides are TGCGCCAGCAGGGGGACAGGGGCCAACTACGAGCAGTACTTC. Translation: CASRGTGANYEQYF.

This rearrangement joins TRBV28 to TRBJ2-7; maybe TRBD1 (6 bases). The CDR3 extends over 15 amino acids. V was cut by 4 bases and J by 1 base, with 14 bases left in between. CDR1 is MDHEN and CDR2 is SYDVKM in the germline V gene. Written as DNA, the CDR3 is TGTGCCAGCAGTTCTATGGGGGCAGGATCCTACGAGCAGTACTTC. Its protein is CASSSMGAGSYEQYF.

This rearrangement joins TRBV10-3 to TRBJ2-6, with no clear D. The CDR3 runs to 13 residues. Germline V CDR1 and CDR2: ENHRY, SYGVKD. The CDR3 protein is CALHNSGANVLTF. The CDR3 nucleotides are TGTGCACTACATAACTCTGGGGCCAACGTCCTGACTTTC.

This clone came up a few times. The rearrangement joins TRBV29-1 to TRBJ2-5, with TRBD2 identical over 10 bases. This CDR3 spans 15 amino acids. Germline CDR1 SQVTM, CDR2 ANQGSEA. With V trimmed by 4 bases and J by 4 bases, 9 bases remained unmatched. This CDR3 is CSVGVGTSEVETQYF. The CDR3 bases are TGCAGCGTTGGGGTCGGGACTAGCGAGGTAGAGACCCAGTACTTC.

The rearrangement uses TRBV2 and TRBJ1-3; D gene unclear. Trimming removed 6 bases from V and 4 bases from J, with 7 bases in between. CDR1 and CDR2 (germline): SNHLY, FYNNEI. This CDR3 contains 12 residues. CDR3 amino acids: CASRTTGNTIYF. The CDR3 DNA reads as TGTGCCAGCAGGACGACAGGAAACACCATATATTTT.

The chain employs TRBV7-9 and TRBJ1-2, with D unresolved. This CDR3 region has 14 residues. V lost 3 bases, J lost 0 bases, and 8 bases lay in between. Germline V CDR1 and CDR2: SEHNR, FQNEAQ (reference sequence). The CDR3 DNA reads TGTGCCAGCAGCTTCTCCACGGCTAACTATGGCTACACCTTC. It encodes CASSFSTANYGYTF.

The chain links TRBV7-8 to TRBJ1-2; D is unresolved. With 7 bases removed from V and 8 bases from J, the gap between germline ends came to 20 bases. This CDR3 has 14 amino acids. The germline V gene has CDR1 SGHVS and CDR2 FQNEAQ. In nucleotides, the CDR3 is TGTGCCAGCAACTCCGGGCCGCGGTCGGGAGGCTACACCTTC. Its protein product is CASNSGPRSGGYTF.

The chain combines TRBV10-3 with TRBJ1-1, with 10 bases lining up with TRBD1. This CDR3 spans 14 amino acids. Germline assignment: CDR1 ENHRY and CDR2 SYGVKD. V dropped 6 bases and J dropped 2; count of bases not matched to a gene: 3. The CDR3 coding sequence is TGTGCCATCAGCGAGACAGGGGGCAACACTGAAGCTTTCTTT. Protein: CAISETGGNTEAFF.

The chain uses TRBV6-5 and TRBJ2-1, with TRBD2 as a possible D gene (5 bases). V was cut by 6 bases and J by 1 base, with 7 bases left in between. Germline V CDR1 and CDR2: MNHEY, SVGAGI. This CDR3 is 13 amino acids long. DNA for the CDR3: TGTGCCAGCAGCGGGATTTCCTACAATGAGCAGTTCTTC. Translating it yields CASSGISYNEQFF.

V usage is TRBV27 and J usage is TRBJ1-5, with a weak D call TRBD1 (6 bases). There are 16 residues in the CDR3. V gave up 4 bases and J gave up 2 bases, with 15 bases separating them. Germline lookup yields CDR1 MNHEY and CDR2 SMNVEV (reference sequence). The CDR3 here is CASSSGGALGNQPQHF. The CDR3 DNA is TGTGCCAGCAGTTCTGGGGGGGCGTTGGGCAATCAGCCCCAGCATTTT.

The chain uses TRBV9 and TRBJ2-6, with 10 bases matching TRBD1. This CDR3 has 17 amino acids. The germline V gene encodes CDR1 SGDLS and CDR2 YYNGEE. Trimming took 4 bases from V and 0 from J; bases not matched to a gene: 4. Here the CDR3 DNA reads TGTGCCAGCAGCCCGAGGACAGGGGGCTCTGGGGCCAACGTCCTGACTTTC. As protein: CASSPRTGGSGANVLTF.

The chain carries TRBV20-1 and TRBJ2-3, with TRBD2 matching 9 bases. CDR3 size: 16 residues. The junction had 8 bases not matched to a gene; V was cut back by 3 bases and J by 1 base. The germline V gene has CDR1 DFQATT and CDR2 SNEGSKA (reference sequence). The CDR3 DNA reads as TGCAGTGCTAGTGCTAGCGGGAACGAAGGCACAGATACGCAGTATTTT. Translation gives CSASASGNEGTDTQYF.

This clone occurred once. The CDR3 spells CASSLSNWLRDTEAFF. DNA for the CDR3: TGTGCCAGCAGCTTGAGCAATTGGTTACGTGACACTGAAGCTTTCTTT. The chain links TRBV7-8 to TRBJ1-1; no firm D call. The CDR3 runs 16 residues. Trimming removed 3 bases at V and 3 bases at J, with 17 bases between. Germline V gene data show CDR1 as SGHVS and CDR2 as FQNEAQ.

This clone was detected only once. The chain employs TRBV5-5 and TRBJ1-1; unclear D gene. V was shortened by 1 base and J by 1 base, with 11 bases between the two germline ends. This CDR3 contains 15 residues. Germline CDR1 SGHKS, CDR2 YYEKEE (reference sequence). CDR3 sequence reads: CASSLWAGTNTEAFF. The CDR3 DNA sequence: TGTGCCAGCAGCTTGTGGGCAGGAACGAACACTGAAGCTTTCTTT.

J is TRBJ2-2 and V is TRBV19; no definite D call. CDR1 is LNHDA, CDR2 SQIVND, per germline (reference sequence). Trimming left V 3 bases short and J 6 bases short, with 5 bases between. This CDR3 is 12 amino acids long. The CDR3 is CASSIRSGELFF. CDR3 DNA: TGTGCCAGTAGTATTCGGTCCGGGGAGCTGTTTTTT.

The chain combines TRBV5-5 with TRBJ2-7; tentatively, D is TRBD1 (7 bases). The CDR3 contains 14 residues. CDR1 and CDR2 (germline): SGHKS, YYEKEE (reference sequence). V lost 3 bases, J lost 0 bases, and 10 bases lay in between. The CDR3 DNA follows: TGTGCCAGCAGCTCAGGGGGGAGCTCCTACGAGCAGTACTTC. It specifies CASSSGGSSYEQYF.

The V call is TRBV27, the J call TRBJ2-7; 15 bases match TRBD2. The CDR3 runs to 19 residues. Germline CDR1 reads MNHEY; CDR2 reads SMNVEV (reference sequence). Germline trimming cut 3 bases from V and 0 bases from J; bases unmatched to any gene: 9. CDR3 DNA: TGTGCCAGCAGTTTCAGGGGACTAGCGGGAGGTTCAACCTCCTACGAGCAGTACTTC. Translation: CASSFRGLAGGSTSYEQYF.

This chain uses TRBV28 with TRBJ1-5, with D possibly TRBD1 on 5 matching bases. The CDR3 consists of 15 residues. V was clipped by 2 bases and J by 6 bases, with 14 bases between them. CDR1 and CDR2 from the germline V gene are MDHEN and SYDVKM. This chain's CDR3 is CASSLIQEGVQPQHF. The CDR3 nucleotides are TGTGCCAGCAGTTTAATCCAGGAAGGGGTTCAGCCCCAGCATTTT. Drawing the rest from reference TRBV28 and TRBJ1-5, the complete variable domain is DVKVTQSSRYLVKRTGEKVFLECVQDMDHENMFWYRQDPGLGLRLIYFSYDVKMKEKGDIPEGYSVSREKKERFSLILESASTNQTSMYLCASSLIQEGVQPQHFGDGTRLSIL.

The V and J genes are TRBV28 and TRBJ2-7, with a weak D call TRBD2 (5 bases). The CDR3 has 15 amino acids. From germline, CDR1 is MDHEN and CDR2 SYDVKM. The V and J ends lost 6 bases and 4 bases respectively, with 19 bases between them. Written as DNA, the CDR3 is TGTGCCAGCAGCCGCCCCCAGCGGACCCAGTACGAGCAGTACTTC. Translation: CASSRPQRTQYEQYF.

This clone was seen a few times. This chain joins TRBV12-5 and TRBJ1-6, with 9 positions matching TRBD1. After removal of 0 bases from V and 8 bases from J, the junction contained 8 bases not matched to a gene. The CDR3 spans 17 residues. Germline V lookup: CDR1 LGHNT, CDR2 FRNRAP. Here the CDR3 DNA reads TGTGCTAGTGGTTTGGTCCCCCCCGGGACAGGGCATTCACCCCTCCACTTT. Its translation is CASGLVPPGTGHSPLHF.

V is TRBV28 and J is TRBJ1-4, with D possibly TRBD1 on 5 matching bases. V gave up 6 bases and J gave up 3 bases, with 17 bases separating them. This CDR3 is built from 16 residues. Germline V gene sequence: CDR1 MDHEN, CDR2 SYDVKM. CDR3 sequence (DNA): TGTGCCAGCAGCAGCCCCTTCCCAGGGTCTAATGAAAAACTGTTTTTT. Protein: CASSSPFPGSNEKLFF.

This clone was observed once. The chain combines TRBV10-3 with TRBJ2-7; D may be TRBD1 (6 bases). V was trimmed by 10 bases and J by 0 bases, leaving 16 bases between them. The CDR3 spans 14 residues. CDR1 is ENHRY, CDR2 SYGVKD, per germline. Here the CDR3 reads CATARTEPSYEQYF. In DNA, the CDR3 is TGTGCCACCGCTAGGACAGAGCCCTCCTACGAGCAGTACTTC.

The V and J genes are TRBV30 and TRBJ1-6, with unresolved D. Between the trimmed V and J ends, which lost 0 bases and 0 bases, there was a span of 9 bases. The CDR3 spans 16 residues. CDR1 is GTSNPN and CDR2 is SVGIG in the germline V gene (reference sequence). In DNA form, the CDR3 reads TGTGCCTGGAGTGTACGGGAGGACTCCTATAATTCACCCCTCCACTTT. Translating gives CAWSVREDSYNSPLHF. Complete variable domain (other parts from reference TRBV30 and TRBJ1-6): SQTIHQWPATLVQPVGSPLSLECTVEGTSNPNLYWYRQAAGRGLQLLFYSVGIGQISSEVPQNLSASRPQDRQFILSSKKLLLSDSGFYLCAWSVREDSYNSPLHFGNGTRLTVT.

V usage is TRBV7-9 and J usage is TRBJ1-5; no definite D call. The CDR3 consists of 12 residues. Per germline, CDR1 SEHNR and CDR2 FQNEAQ (reference sequence). Trimming left V 1 base short and J 6 bases short, with 4 bases between. CDR3 nucleotides: TGTGCCAGCAGCTTAGGTATTCAGCCCCAGCATTTT. Amino acids: CASSLGIQPQHF.

J is TRBJ2-7 and V is TRBV7-9; weak D call: TRBD1 (6 bases). V was cut by 7 bases and J by 3 bases, with 19 bases left in between. The CDR3 sequence is 15 residues long. In germline, CDR1 is SEHNR, CDR2 FQNEAQ (reference sequence). The CDR3 spells CASIKWTASRYEQYF. The CDR3 coding sequence is TGTGCCAGCATCAAGTGGACAGCCTCCCGCTACGAGCAGTACTTC.

V gene TRBV12-3 or TRBV12-4 combines with J gene TRBJ1-6; 9 bases are shared with TRBD1. The CDR3 is 12 residues long. Losses at the gene ends were 10 bases for V and 7 bases for J; bases not matched to a gene: 2. Here the CDR3 reads CATGTGNSPLHF. In nucleotides, the CDR3 is TGTGCCACCGGGACAGGGAATTCACCCCTCCACTTT.

The chain is built from TRBV4-1 and TRBJ1-2; D gene uncertain. V shed 1 base and J shed 0 bases, with 12 bases lying between them. The CDR3 totals 16 residues. CDR1 is MGHRA and CDR2 is YSYEKL in the germline V gene. CDR3 DNA: TGCGCCAGCAGCCAAGTGTCTGGGCGACCTAACTATGGCTACACCTTC. This encodes CASSQVSGRPNYGYTF.

The table lists this clone with a few counts. The V call is TRBV2, the J call TRBJ1-1; possible D gene TRBD1, 5 bases. Trimming shortened V by 7 bases and J by 0 bases, and 9 bases separated the two germline ends. Germline CDR1 is SNHLY and CDR2 is FYNNEI. The CDR3 runs to 13 residues. CDR3 region: CASTRTLNTEAFF. The DNA of the CDR3 is TGTGCCAGCACTAGGACACTGAACACTGAAGCTTTCTTT.